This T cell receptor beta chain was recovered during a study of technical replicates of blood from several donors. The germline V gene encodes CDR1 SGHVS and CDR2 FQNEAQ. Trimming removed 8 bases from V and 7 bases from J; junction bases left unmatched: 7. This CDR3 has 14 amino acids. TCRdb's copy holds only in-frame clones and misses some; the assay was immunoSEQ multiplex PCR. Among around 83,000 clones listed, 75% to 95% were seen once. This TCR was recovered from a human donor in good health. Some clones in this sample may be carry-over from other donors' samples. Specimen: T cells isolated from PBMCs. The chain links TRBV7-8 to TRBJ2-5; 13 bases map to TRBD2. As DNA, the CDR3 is TGTGCCAGCGTTGGACTAGCGGGAGAGGGGACCCAGTACTTC. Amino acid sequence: CASVGLAGEGTQYF. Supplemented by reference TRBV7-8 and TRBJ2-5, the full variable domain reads GAGVSQSPRYKVAKRGQDVALRCDPISGHVSLFWYQQALGQGPEFLTYFQNEAQLDKSGLPSDRFFAERPEGSVSTLKIQRTQQEDSAVYLCASVGLAGEGTQYFGPGTRLLVL.